This TCR beta chain emerged from a study of T cell responses to AZD1222 COVID-19 vaccine. As concerns this clone: Antigen specificity is unknown.

Study-wide points: Sampling captured repertoires only after the peak T cell response. Dominant at 160-218 and 743-854, vaccine-associated CD4 TCRs also spanned spike.

CDR1 and CDR2 (germline): GTSNPN, SVGIG (reference sequence). Trimming stripped 5 bases from V and 8 bases from J, with 22 bases between. The CDR3 runs 16 residues. The assay was immunoSEQ multiplex PCR, and TCRdb's table has in-frame clones only and misses some. The data show about 70,000 clones, 88% seen once. The clonotype was recovered from an adult who received the MenACWY meningococcal vaccine as a control. Here the sequenced sample was peripheral blood, taken 28 days after the second dose of the MenACWY control vaccine. V usage is TRBV30 and J usage is TRBJ1-6; tentatively, D is TRBD1 (5 bases). The CDR3 here is CAWGGAGGFEDSPLHF. CDR3 sequence (DNA): TGTGCCTGGGGAGGGGCCGGGGGATTCGAGGATTCACCCCTCCACTTT.